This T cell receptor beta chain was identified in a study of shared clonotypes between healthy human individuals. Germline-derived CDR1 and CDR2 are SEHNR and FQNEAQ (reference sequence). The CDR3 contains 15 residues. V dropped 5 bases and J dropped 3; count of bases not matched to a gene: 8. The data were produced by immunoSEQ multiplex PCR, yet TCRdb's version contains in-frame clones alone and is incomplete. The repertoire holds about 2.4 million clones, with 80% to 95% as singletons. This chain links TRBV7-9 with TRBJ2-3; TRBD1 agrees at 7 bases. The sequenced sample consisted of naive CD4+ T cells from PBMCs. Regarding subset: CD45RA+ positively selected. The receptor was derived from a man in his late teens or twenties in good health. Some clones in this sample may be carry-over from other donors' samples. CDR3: CASSPGRQGTDTQYF. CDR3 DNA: TGTGCCAGCAGCCCCGGTAGACAGGGAACAGATACGCAGTATTTT.